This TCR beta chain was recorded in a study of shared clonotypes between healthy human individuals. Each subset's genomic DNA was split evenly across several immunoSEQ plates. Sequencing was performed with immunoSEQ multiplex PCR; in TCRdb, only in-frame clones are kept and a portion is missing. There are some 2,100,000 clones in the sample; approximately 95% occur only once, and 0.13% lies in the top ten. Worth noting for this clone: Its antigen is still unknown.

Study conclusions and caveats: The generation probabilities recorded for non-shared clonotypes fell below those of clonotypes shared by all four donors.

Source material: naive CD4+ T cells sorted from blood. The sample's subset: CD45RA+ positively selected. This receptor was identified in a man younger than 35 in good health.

This chain's CDR3 is CASSDDRGDNSPLHF. The CDR3 nucleotides are TGTGCCAGCAGTGATGACAGGGGAGATAATTCACCCCTCCACTTT. This rearrangement joins TRBV9 to TRBJ1-6, with 8 bases matching TRBD1. In germline, CDR1 is SGDLS, CDR2 YYNGEE. The CDR3 has 15 amino acids. V gave up 5 bases and J gave up 5 bases; unmatched junction bases: 6.